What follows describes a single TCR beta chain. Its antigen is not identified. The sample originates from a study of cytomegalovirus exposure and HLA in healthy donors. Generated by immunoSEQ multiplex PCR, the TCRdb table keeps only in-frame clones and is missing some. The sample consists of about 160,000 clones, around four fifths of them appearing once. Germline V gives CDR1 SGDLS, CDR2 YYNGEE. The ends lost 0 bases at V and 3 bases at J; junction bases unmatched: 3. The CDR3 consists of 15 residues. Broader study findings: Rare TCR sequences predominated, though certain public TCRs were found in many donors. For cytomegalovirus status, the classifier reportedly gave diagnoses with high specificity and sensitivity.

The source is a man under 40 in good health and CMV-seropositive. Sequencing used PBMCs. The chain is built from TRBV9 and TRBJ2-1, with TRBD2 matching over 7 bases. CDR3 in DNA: TGTGCCAGCAGCGTAGGCGGGGGAATCTACAATGAGCAGTTCTTC. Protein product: CASSVGGGIYNEQFF.